The rows below give T cell receptor beta chains drawn from one sample of a study of T cells in Graves' hyperthyroidism and ophthalmopathy. TCRdb called the multiplex PCR reads again in MiXCR, with one record for every CDR3 protein. Among 300,000 to 450,000 distinct CDR3 sequences listed, over 15% were seen once. Material: blood. Receptors were obtained from a woman aged 40 to 50 with Graves' ophthalmopathy. Both conserved end residues are part of each CDR3. A D gene is named only where the DNA matches it firmly. Part of the rows lack a size; the others show once, few, many or a class for expanded clones.

J: TRBJ1-5
V: TRBV19
D: NA
size: NA
DNA: TGTGCCAGTAGTATAGTCGGGGGTGCTCAGCCCCAGCCTTTT
CDR3: CASSIVGGAQPQPF

J: TRBJ1-1
V: TRBV28
D: TRBD1
size: many
DNA: TGTGCCAGCAGCTACAGGGGGCGTCACACTGAAGCTTTCTTT
CDR3: CASSYRGRHTEAFF

J: TRBJ2-1
V: TRBV6-5
D: TRBD1
size: many
DNA: TGTGCCAGCAGTCGCCTGGCCCGGGACAGGGTTAAAGGGCATGAGCAGTTCTTC
CDR3: CASSRLARDRVKGHEQFF

J: TRBJ1-2
V: TRBV29-1
D: NA
size: many
DNA: TGCAGCGTTGCTCCTACGGACAGACCTATTGGCTACACCTTC
CDR3: CSVAPTDRPIGYTF

J: TRBJ1-3
V: TRBV5-1
D: NA
size: NA
DNA: TGCGCCAGCAGCTTGGGAATCCAGGGGTCTGGAGACACCATATATTTT
CDR3: CASSLGIQGSGDTIYF

J: TRBJ1-3
V: TRBV9
D: NA
size: many
DNA: TGTGCCAGCAGCGTAGTGGCGGCCCCTGGAAACACCATATATTTT
CDR3: CASSVVAAPGNTIYF

J: TRBJ1-2
V: TRBV28
D: NA
size: NA
DNA: TGTGCCAGCAGTCCGCTACATCCTAACTATGGCTACACCTTC
CDR3: CASSPLHPNYGYTF

J: TRBJ2-2
V: TRBV7-2
D: NA
size: many
DNA: TGTGCCAGCAGCTCGGGTGTAGGGATTCTCGGGGAGCTGTTTTTT
CDR3: CASSSGVGILGELFF

J: TRBJ1-2
V: TRBV3-1
D: NA
size: many
DNA: TGTGCCAGCAGCCAAGGGCCTATTGGCTACACCTTC
CDR3: CASSQGPIGYTF

J: TRBJ2-7
V: TRBV20-1
D: TRBD2
size: many
DNA: TGCAGTGCTAGAAAATTAGCGGGAGAAGCGTTCTACGAGCAGTACTTC
CDR3: CSARKLAGEAFYEQYF

J: TRBJ2-7
V: TRBV7-2
D: NA
size: many
DNA: TGTGCCAGCAGCCCCCCAGGTGGGGACGAGCAGTACTTC
CDR3: CASSPPGGDEQYF

J: TRBJ2-5
V: TRBV27
D: NA
size: many
DNA: TGTGCCAGCAGTACCACAGTGATGGGGGGGACCCAGTACTTC
CDR3: CASSTTVMGGTQYF

J: TRBJ2-5
V: TRBV5-6
D: TRBD2
size: many
DNA: TGTGCCAGCAGGAAACTAGCGGCCAAGGGGGAGACCCAGTACTTC
CDR3: CASRKLAAKGETQYF

J: TRBJ1-1
V: TRBV28
D: NA
size: many
DNA: TGTGCCAGCACCCTACAGGGCGGTGGCACTGAAGCTTTCTTT
CDR3: CASTLQGGGTEAFF

J: TRBJ2-7
V: TRBV7-9
D: NA
size: NA
DNA: TGTGCCAGCAGCTTAGGGATTGACGGCGAGCAGTACTTC
CDR3: CASSLGIDGEQYF

J: TRBJ1-5
V: TRBV6-2/TRBV6-3
D: TRBD1
size: NA
DNA: TGTGCCAGCAGTTTTCCGGGACAGGGGGCCGATCAGCCCCAGCATTTT
CDR3: CASSFPGQGADQPQHF

J: TRBJ1-3
V: TRBV9
D: NA
size: many
DNA: TGTGCCAGCAGCGTAGGTGGGGTAATAAGAAACACCATATATTTT
CDR3: CASSVGGVIRNTIYF

J: TRBJ2-2
V: TRBV19
D: NA
size: many
DNA: TGTGCCAGTATCGGGCAGAACACCGGGGAGCTGTTTTTT
CDR3: CASIGQNTGELFF

J: TRBJ2-5
V: TRBV9
D: TRBD2
size: many
DNA: TGTGCCAGCAGCGTGACTAGCGGGAGGGTGGAGACCCAGTACTTC
CDR3: CASSVTSGRVETQYF

J: TRBJ2-5
V: TRBV27
D: TRBD2
size: NA
DNA: TGTGCCAGCAGTTCTCGACTAGCGGGAGAGACCCGGTACTTC
CDR3: CASSSRLAGETRYF

J: TRBJ2-7
V: TRBV19
D: NA
size: many
DNA: TGTGCCAGTAGTATAGATTTGGGCCTGTACTACGAGCAGTACTTC
CDR3: CASSIDLGLYYEQYF

J: TRBJ2-7
V: TRBV5-4
D: TRBD1
size: many
DNA: TGTGCCAGCAGCATCCAGACAGGGGGCACCTACGAGCAGTACTTC
CDR3: CASSIQTGGTYEQYF

J: TRBJ1-6
V: TRBV4-1
D: NA
size: few
DNA: TGCGCCAGCAGCCAAGATCCGTTCCCACCCCTCCACTTT
CDR3: CASSQDPFPPLHF

J: TRBJ1-1
V: TRBV6-1
D: TRBD1
size: NA
DNA: TGTGCCAGCATCGACACAGGGGGCCGGGGAGCTTTCTTT
CDR3: CASIDTGGRGAFF

J: TRBJ2-2
V: TRBV7-3
D: NA
size: many
DNA: TGTGCCAGCAGCTTAGGAGGGGAAAAGGTGGACACCGGGGAGCTGTTTTTT
CDR3: CASSLGGEKVDTGELFF

J: TRBJ1-2
V: TRBV28
D: NA
size: many
DNA: TGTGCCAGCAGTGGAATGAACTATGGCTACACCTTC
CDR3: CASSGMNYGYTF

J: TRBJ1-2
V: TRBV6-5
D: NA
size: many
DNA: TGTGCCAGCAGTTATTCTACAGGAGATTATGGCTACACCTTC
CDR3: CASSYSTGDYGYTF

J: TRBJ2-4
V: TRBV7-2
D: NA
size: many
DNA: TGTGCCAGCAGCTTAGTGCGGTCGGGGACCATACCCGGTTTGGCCAAAAACATTCAGTACTTC
CDR3: CASSLVRSGTIPGLAKNIQYF

J: TRBJ2-2
V: TRBV6-1
D: NA
size: many
DNA: TGTGCCAGCAGTGAAACAGTCACCGGGGAGCTGTTTTTT
CDR3: CASSETVTGELFF

J: TRBJ2-7
V: TRBV28
D: TRBD1
size: many
DNA: TGTGCCAGCAGTCCCCGGGGACAGGTAATCCTCTACGAGCAGTACTTC
CDR3: CASSPRGQVILYEQYF

J: TRBJ2-7
V: TRBV5-1
D: NA
size: many
DNA: TGCGCCAGCAGTGAAACCGGGGCCAGCTCCTACGAGCAGTACTTC
CDR3: CASSETGASSYEQYF

J: TRBJ2-5
V: TRBV28
D: NA
size: many
DNA: TGTGCCAGCAGTCTCAACTCCGGCAGGGGGCGGGGGGGAGAGACCCAGTACTTC
CDR3: CASSLNSGRGRGGETQYF

J: TRBJ2-2
V: TRBV28
D: NA
size: many
DNA: TGTGCCAGCATGCCCCCCTCCTTTGGCGGGGAGCTGTTTTTT
CDR3: CASMPPSFGGELFF

J: TRBJ1-2
V: TRBV4-2
D: NA
size: NA
DNA: TGTGCCAGCAGCCAAGGTTGGACTTATGGCTACACCTTC
CDR3: CASSQGWTYGYTF

J: TRBJ2-7
V: TRBV27
D: NA
size: many
DNA: TGTGCCAGCAGTACCCGGGAGGGCAGGGGGGCGTACGAGCAGTACTTC
CDR3: CASSTREGRGAYEQYF

J: TRBJ2-7
V: TRBV5-8
D: NA
size: few
DNA: TGTGCCAGCAGCTTGGAGTTGCTATCCTACGAGCAGTACTTC
CDR3: CASSLELLSYEQYF

J: TRBJ1-5
V: TRBV2
D: NA
size: many
DNA: TGTGCCAGCAGTGAAGAGAACCCGGGAATTCAGCCCCAGCATTTT
CDR3: CASSEENPGIQPQHF

J: TRBJ2-5
V: TRBV7-2
D: TRBD2
size: few
DNA: TGTGCCAGCAGCTCCCAGACTAGCGGGACCCAAGAGACCCAGTACTTC
CDR3: CASSSQTSGTQETQYF

J: TRBJ2-5
V: TRBV7-9
D: NA
size: many
DNA: TGTGCCAGCAGACTGGGACGCTTCGGCCAAGAGACCCAGTACTTC
CDR3: CASRLGRFGQETQYF

J: TRBJ2-7
V: TRBV11-2
D: NA
size: many
DNA: TGTGCCAGCAGCGCCCGCCTAGCAGGGTACGAGCAGTACTTC
CDR3: CASSARLAGYEQYF

J: TRBJ2-7
V: TRBV7-2
D: TRBD2
size: many
DNA: TGTGCCAGCAGCTTCTGGGACGGGGGGGTCTACGAGCAGTACTTC
CDR3: CASSFWDGGVYEQYF

J: TRBJ1-2
V: TRBV28
D: NA
size: many
DNA: TGTGCCAGCAATTCCGTGGGGGGATATAACTATGGCTACACCTTC
CDR3: CASNSVGGYNYGYTF

J: TRBJ2-5
V: TRBV7-8
D: TRBD2
size: NA
DNA: TGTGCCAGCAGCCGACTAGCGTCACAAGAGACCCAGTACTTC
CDR3: CASSRLASQETQYF

J: TRBJ1-5
V: TRBV15
D: NA
size: many
DNA: TGTGCCACCAGCAGAGTACGTCAGGGCAATCAGCCCCAGCATTTT
CDR3: CATSRVRQGNQPQHF